One and the same sample provided the 14 T cell receptor beta chains below, sequenced in a study of cytomegalovirus exposure and HLA in healthy donors (dated by TCRdb to about 2017). Library prep was done by the immunoSEQ multiplex PCR assay. For the multiplex PCR, a mixture combining 60 forward primers for TCR Vbeta segments and 13 reverse primers for TCR Jbeta segments was used. In its TCRdb copy, this immuneACCESS table keeps in-frame sequences only and misses some clones. Where compared with another copy, unresolved V genes explain less than half of these, and the others have no known cause. This sample comprises over 100,000 clones, roughly 68% of them detected only once. The ten top clones hold approximately 8.6% of the sample. The specimen sequenced was PBMCs. Source of these receptors: a man aged 25 to 45 in good health and CMV-seropositive.

This clone was found a few times. The rearrangement links TRBV29-1 to TRBJ2-1; TRBD2 aligns across 14 bases. In germline, CDR1 is SQVTM, CDR2 ANQGSEA. Germline trimming cut 3 bases from V and 5 bases from J; bases unmatched to any gene: 0. The CDR3 runs 14 residues. Here the CDR3 DNA reads TGCAGCGTTGAGGGACTAGCGGGGGACAATGAGCAGTTCTTC. Translating gives CSVEGLAGDNEQFF.

The chain has TRBV5-4 and TRBJ2-2; no firm D call. CDR3 size: 15 residues. The germline V gene encodes CDR1 SGHNT and CDR2 YYREEE (reference sequence). V lost 0 bases to trimming and J lost 1 base, with 7 bases between them. This chain's CDR3 is CASSLESVNTGELFF. The DNA for the CDR3 is TGTGCCAGCAGCTTGGAATCAGTGAACACCGGGGAGCTGTTTTTT.

The chain carries TRBV9 and TRBJ2-2; TRBD1 agrees at 11 bases. The junction had 2 bases not matched to a gene; V was cut back by 0 bases and J by 1 base. Germline V gene sequence: CDR1 SGDLS, CDR2 YYNGEE. The CDR3 totals 17 residues. The CDR3 DNA reads TGTGCCAGCAGCGTAGGGGGACAGGGGGGGAACACCGGGGAGCTGTTTTTT. Translated, it gives CASSVGGQGGNTGELFF.

In this sample, this clone turned up once. This rearrangement joins TRBV9 to TRBJ2-5; 10 bases align to TRBD1. After removal of 2 bases from V and 4 bases from J, the junction contained 8 bases not matched to a gene. Looked up from germline, CDR1 is SGDLS and CDR2 is YYNGEE. CDR3 length: 16 residues. The CDR3 DNA reads as TGTGCCAGCAGCGTGGCCGGACAGGGGGTTCGAGAGACCCAGTACTTC. This encodes CASSVAGQGVRETQYF.

A word on this clone: Different DNA sequences within this sample yield the same CDR3. The V and J genes are TRBV11-2 and TRBJ2-3; D unresolved. The CDR3 has 12 amino acids. Between the trimmed V and J ends, which lost 7 bases and 0 bases, there was a span of 5 bases. CDR1 and CDR2 from the germline V gene are SGHAT and FQNNGV. The CDR3 loop is CASTPSTDTQYF. CDR3 DNA: TGTGCCAGCACCCCTAGCACAGATACGCAGTATTTT.

The chain recombines TRBV27 with TRBJ2-7; D gene uncertain. V was cut by 2 bases and J by 2 bases, with 13 bases left in between. This CDR3 spans 15 amino acids. The germline V gene has CDR1 MNHEY and CDR2 SMNVEV (reference sequence). This CDR3 reads CASSLRQASTYEQYF. DNA of the CDR3: TGTGCCAGCAGTTTACGGCAGGCCAGTACCTACGAGCAGTACTTC.

This clone has a handful of counts. Compared with germline, one end of the junction differs, possibly owing to a read error. The rearrangement links TRBV10-3 to TRBJ1-5; 8 bases match TRBD1. Germline CDR1 ENHRY, CDR2 SYGVKD. The CDR3 totals 15 residues. This CDR3 is CASSVTGAPNQPQHF. The CDR3 DNA follows: TGTGCCAGCAGTGTGACAGGGGCACCCAATCAGCCCCAGCATTTT.

J is TRBJ1-2 and V is TRBV18, with unresolved D. The CDR3 runs to 15 residues. The V gene's germline CDR1 is KGHSH and CDR2 LQKENI. V gave up 4 bases and J gave up 0 bases, with 12 bases separating them. The CDR3 protein is CASSLRTGSNYGYTF. The CDR3 DNA is TGTGCCAGCTCACTAAGGACGGGATCTAACTATGGCTACACCTTC.

The genes are TRBV4-1 and TRBJ1-2; 7 nucleotides match TRBD1. The CDR3 covers 15 residues. Germline V lookup: CDR1 MGHRA, CDR2 YSYEKL. The ends lost 2 bases at V and 5 bases at J; junction bases unmatched: 8. CDR3 in DNA: TGCGCCAGCAGCCAAAAGACAGGGAATAGGTATGGCTACACCTTC. It codes for CASSQKTGNRYGYTF.

This chain links TRBV7-8 with TRBJ1-5, with 8 bases that match TRBD1. This CDR3 has 17 amino acids. Germline V gene lookup returns CDR1 SGHVS and CDR2 FQNEAQ. V shed 3 bases, J shed 7 bases, and the junction held 14 bases outside the gene matches. CDR3 in amino acids: CASSFWTGRIKDQPQHF. Here the CDR3 DNA reads TGTGCCAGCAGCTTTTGGACAGGGCGGATTAAGGACCAGCCCCAGCATTTT.

This chain links TRBV18 with TRBJ2-7; 7 nucleotides agree with TRBD1. The V gene's germline CDR1 is KGHSH and CDR2 LQKENI. With V trimmed by 4 bases and J by 7 bases, 4 bases remained unmatched. This CDR3 has 12 residues. DNA of the CDR3: TGTGCCAGCTCACAGGGACAGCTGGAGCAGTACGTC. Protein: CASSQGQLEQYV.

The chain employs TRBV5-1 and TRBJ1-2; 7 bases agree with TRBD1. Germline trimming cut 2 bases from V and 5 bases from J; bases unmatched to any gene: 18. This CDR3 region has 18 residues. CDR1 is SGHRS, CDR2 YFSETQ, per germline. In nucleotides, the CDR3 is TGCGCCAGCAGCTTTCTGTCCGGGACAGCGGCCGATAAGTATGGCTACACCTTC. Translation gives CASSFLSGTAADKYGYTF.

V gene TRBV21-1 combines with J gene TRBJ2-7; the table's D call, TRBD2, has no DNA check behind it. TRBV21-1 is recorded as a pseudogene. This CDR3 contains 13 residues. For the CDR3, the DNA is TGTGCCAGCAGCAAGTCCCCGCTCGGAGGGCAGTACGTC. This translates into CASSKSPLGGQYV.

The chain combines TRBV7-3 with TRBJ1-1, with 8 bases matching TRBD1. V trimming: 2 bases; J trimming: 11 bases; junction bases outside the gene matches: 7. The CDR3 loop spans 13 amino acids. The V gene's germline CDR1 is SGHTA and CDR2 FQGTGA. The CDR3 sequence is CASSLERQGPAFF. The CDR3 nucleotides read TGTGCCAGCAGCTTAGAGAGACAGGGGCCTGCTTTCTTT.